This T cell receptor (beta chain) was identified in a study of CD8 T cells in Susac syndrome. Across the study: Patients with Susac syndrome were therapy-naive, treated with corticosteroids, or treated with intravenous immunoglobulin alone when blood was collected.

Trimming removed 1 base at V and 5 bases at J, with 15 bases between. CDR1 and CDR2 (germline): SEHNR, FQNEAQ (reference sequence). The CDR3 extends over 16 amino acids. RNA in amounts of 0.5 to 1 ug was reverse transcribed with random hexamers. Multiplex immunoSEQ PCR targeted 54 Vbeta and 13 Jbeta TCR beta segments. TCRdb re-called the immunoSEQ multiplex PCR reads through MiXCR, storing one row per CDR3 protein. The profile shows around 110,000 distinct CDR3 sequences, roughly 95% of them singletons. This chain joins TRBV7-9 and TRBJ2-1; D ambiguous. The TCR was taken from a human donor with Susac syndrome. The specimen was CD4+ T cells from PBMCs. Written as DNA, the CDR3 is TGTGCCAGCAGCTTAGTATATGGGCGGAGCGACAATGAGCAGTTCTTC. This gives the protein CASSLVYGRSDNEQFF.